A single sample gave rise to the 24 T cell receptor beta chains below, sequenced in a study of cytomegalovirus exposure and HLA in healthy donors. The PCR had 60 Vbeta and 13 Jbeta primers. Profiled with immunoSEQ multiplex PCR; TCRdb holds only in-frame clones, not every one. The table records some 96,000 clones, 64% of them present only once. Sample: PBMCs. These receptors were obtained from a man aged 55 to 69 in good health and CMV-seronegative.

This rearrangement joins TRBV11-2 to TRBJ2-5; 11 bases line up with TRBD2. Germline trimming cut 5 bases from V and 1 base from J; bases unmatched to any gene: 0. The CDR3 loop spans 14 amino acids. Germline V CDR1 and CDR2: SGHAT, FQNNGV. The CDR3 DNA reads TGTGCCAGCAGCGGACTAGCGGGCCAAGAGACCCAGTACTTC. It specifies CASSGLAGQETQYF.

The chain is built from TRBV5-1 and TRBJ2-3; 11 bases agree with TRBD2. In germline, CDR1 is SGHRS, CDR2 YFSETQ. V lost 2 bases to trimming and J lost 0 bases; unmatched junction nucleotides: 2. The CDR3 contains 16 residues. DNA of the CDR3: TGCGCCAGCAGCTTTGGGACTAGCGGTAGCACAGATACGCAGTATTTT. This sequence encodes CASSFGTSGSTDTQYF. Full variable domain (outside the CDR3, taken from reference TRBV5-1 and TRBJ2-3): KAGVTQTPRYLIKTRGQQVTLSCSPISGHRSVSWYQQTPGQGLQFLFEYFSETQRNKGNFPGRFSGRQFSNSRSEMNVSTLELGDSALYLCASSFGTSGSTDTQYFGPGTRLTVL.

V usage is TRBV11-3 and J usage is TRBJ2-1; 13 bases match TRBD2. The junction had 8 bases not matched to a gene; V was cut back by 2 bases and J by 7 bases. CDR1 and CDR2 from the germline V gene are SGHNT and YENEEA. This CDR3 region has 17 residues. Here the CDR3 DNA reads TGTGCCAGCAGCTTATTAACCGGGACTAGCGGGGCTAATGAGCAGTTCTTC. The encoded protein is CASSLLTGTSGANEQFF.

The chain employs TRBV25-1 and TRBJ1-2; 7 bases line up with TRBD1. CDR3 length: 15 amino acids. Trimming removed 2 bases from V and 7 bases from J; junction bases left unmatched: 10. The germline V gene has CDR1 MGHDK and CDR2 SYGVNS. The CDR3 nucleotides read TGTGCCAGCAGTGAACCGGAACAGGGGATCGGTGGCTACACCTTC. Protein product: CASSEPEQGIGGYTF.

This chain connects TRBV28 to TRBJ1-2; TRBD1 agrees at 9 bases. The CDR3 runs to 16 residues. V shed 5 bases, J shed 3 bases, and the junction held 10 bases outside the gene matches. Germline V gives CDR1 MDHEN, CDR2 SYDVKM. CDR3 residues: CASSPRGTGLDYGYTF. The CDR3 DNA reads TGTGCCAGCAGTCCCCGTGGGACAGGGTTGGACTATGGCTACACCTTC.

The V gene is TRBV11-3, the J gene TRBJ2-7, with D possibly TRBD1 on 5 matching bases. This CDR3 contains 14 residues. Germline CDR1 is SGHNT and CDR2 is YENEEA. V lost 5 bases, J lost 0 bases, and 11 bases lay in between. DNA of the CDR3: TGTGCCAGCAGCGTGGGGCTAAGCTCCTACGAGCAGTACTTC. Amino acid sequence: CASSVGLSSYEQYF. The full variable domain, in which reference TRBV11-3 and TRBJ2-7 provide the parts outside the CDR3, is EAGVVQSPRYKIIEKKQPVAFWCNPISGHNTLYWYLQNLGQGPELLIRYENEEAVDDSQLPKDRFSAERLKGVDSTLKIQPAELGDSAVYLCASSVGLSSYEQYFGPGTRLTVT.

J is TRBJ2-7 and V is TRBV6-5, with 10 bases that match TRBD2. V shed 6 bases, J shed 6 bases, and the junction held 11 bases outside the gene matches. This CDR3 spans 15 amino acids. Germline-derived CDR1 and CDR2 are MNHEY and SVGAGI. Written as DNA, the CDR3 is TGTGCCAGCAGACCCGGACTAGCGGAAGGACGCGAGCAGTACTTC. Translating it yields CASRPGLAEGREQYF.

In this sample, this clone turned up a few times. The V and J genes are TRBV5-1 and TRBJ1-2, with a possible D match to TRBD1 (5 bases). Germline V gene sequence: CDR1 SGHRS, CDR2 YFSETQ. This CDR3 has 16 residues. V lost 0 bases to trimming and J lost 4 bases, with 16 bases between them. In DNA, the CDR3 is TGCGCCAGCAGCTTGGATTTGTCGGTAAGGGGCTATGGCTACACCTTC. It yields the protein CASSLDLSVRGYGYTF.

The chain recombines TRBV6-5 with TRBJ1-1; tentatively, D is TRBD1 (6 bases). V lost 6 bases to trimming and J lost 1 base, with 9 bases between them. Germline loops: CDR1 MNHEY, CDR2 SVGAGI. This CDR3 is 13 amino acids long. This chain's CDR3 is CASREGGNTEAFF. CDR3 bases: TGTGCCAGCAGAGAAGGGGGGAACACTGAAGCTTTCTTT.

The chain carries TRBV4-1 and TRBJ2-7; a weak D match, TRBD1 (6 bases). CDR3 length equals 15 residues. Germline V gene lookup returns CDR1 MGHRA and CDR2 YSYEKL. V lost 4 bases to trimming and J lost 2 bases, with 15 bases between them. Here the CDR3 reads CASSLRDKYTYEQYF. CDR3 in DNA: TGCGCCAGCAGCCTCCGGGACAAATACACCTACGAGCAGTACTTC.

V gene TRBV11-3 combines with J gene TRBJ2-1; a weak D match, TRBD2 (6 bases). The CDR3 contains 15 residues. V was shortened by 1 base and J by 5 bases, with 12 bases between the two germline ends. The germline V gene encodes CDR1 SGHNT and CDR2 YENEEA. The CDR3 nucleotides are TGTGCCAGCAGCTTAGCTAGCGCGACGGACAATGAGCAGTTCTTC. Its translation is CASSLASATDNEQFF.

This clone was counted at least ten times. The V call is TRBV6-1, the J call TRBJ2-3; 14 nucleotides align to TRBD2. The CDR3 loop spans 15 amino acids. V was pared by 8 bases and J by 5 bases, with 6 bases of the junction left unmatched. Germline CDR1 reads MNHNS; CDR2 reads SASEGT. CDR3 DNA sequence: TGTGCCAGCGAAGGGACTAGCGGGAGCGGAGATACGCAGTATTTT. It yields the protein CASEGTSGSGDTQYF.

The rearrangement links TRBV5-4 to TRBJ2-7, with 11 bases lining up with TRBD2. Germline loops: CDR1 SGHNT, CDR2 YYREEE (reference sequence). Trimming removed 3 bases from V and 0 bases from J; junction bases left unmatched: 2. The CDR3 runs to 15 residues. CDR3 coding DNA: TGTGCCAGCAGCTCGGGACTAGCGGCCTCCTACGAGCAGTACTTC. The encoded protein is CASSSGLAASYEQYF.

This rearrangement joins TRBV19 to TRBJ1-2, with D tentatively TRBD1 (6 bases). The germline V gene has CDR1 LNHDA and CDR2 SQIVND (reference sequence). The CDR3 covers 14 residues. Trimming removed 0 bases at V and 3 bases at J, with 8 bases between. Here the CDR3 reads CASSIEPGDYGYTF. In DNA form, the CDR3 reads TGTGCCAGTAGTATAGAACCAGGGGACTATGGCTACACCTTC.

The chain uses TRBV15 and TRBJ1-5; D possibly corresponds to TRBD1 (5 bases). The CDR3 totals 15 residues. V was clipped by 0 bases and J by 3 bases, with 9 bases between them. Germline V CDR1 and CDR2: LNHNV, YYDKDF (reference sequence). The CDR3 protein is CATSREKGVNQPQHF. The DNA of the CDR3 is TGTGCCACCAGCAGAGAGAAAGGGGTCAATCAGCCCCAGCATTTT.

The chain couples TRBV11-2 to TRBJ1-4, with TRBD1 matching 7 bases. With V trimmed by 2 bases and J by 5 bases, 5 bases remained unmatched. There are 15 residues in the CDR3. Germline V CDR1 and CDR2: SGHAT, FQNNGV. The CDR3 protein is CASSLQGGANEKLFF. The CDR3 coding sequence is TGTGCCAGCAGCTTACAAGGGGGCGCGAATGAAAAACTGTTTTTT.

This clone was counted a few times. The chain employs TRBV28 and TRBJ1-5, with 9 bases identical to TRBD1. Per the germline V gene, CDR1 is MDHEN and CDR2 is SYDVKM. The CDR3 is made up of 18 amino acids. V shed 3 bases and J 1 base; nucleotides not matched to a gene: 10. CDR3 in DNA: TGTGCCAGCAGTTTCCCTGACAGGGGGAAAAGGAGCAATCAGCCCCAGCATTTT. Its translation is CASSFPDRGKRSNQPQHF.

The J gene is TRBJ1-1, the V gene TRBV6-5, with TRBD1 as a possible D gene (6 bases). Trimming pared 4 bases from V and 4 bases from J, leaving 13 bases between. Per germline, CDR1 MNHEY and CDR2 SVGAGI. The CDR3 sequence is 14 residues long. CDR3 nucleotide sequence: TGTGCCAGCAGTTTAGGGGGATCTGGCACTGAAGCTTTCTTT. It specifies CASSLGGSGTEAFF.

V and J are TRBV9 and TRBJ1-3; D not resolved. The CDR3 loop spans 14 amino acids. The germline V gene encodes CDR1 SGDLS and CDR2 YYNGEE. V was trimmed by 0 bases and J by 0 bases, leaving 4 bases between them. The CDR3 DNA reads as TGTGCCAGCAGCGTAGGCAGCTCTGGAAACACCATATATTTT. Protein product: CASSVGSSGNTIYF.

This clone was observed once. The CDR3 coding sequence is TGTGCCAGCTCACCTCGGACAGGGGGTTTTGACTATGGCTACACCTTC. Its translation is CASSPRTGGFDYGYTF. The V and J genes are TRBV18 and TRBJ1-2, with TRBD1 matching 10 bases. Germline CDR1 and CDR2: KGHSH and LQKENI. Unmatched junction bases numbered 7, after V lost 3 bases and J lost 3 bases. The CDR3 is made up of 16 amino acids.

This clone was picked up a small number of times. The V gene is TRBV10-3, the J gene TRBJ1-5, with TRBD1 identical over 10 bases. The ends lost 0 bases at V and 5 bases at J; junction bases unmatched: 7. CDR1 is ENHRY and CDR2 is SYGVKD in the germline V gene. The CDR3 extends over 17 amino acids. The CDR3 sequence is CAISESVPGQGYQPQHF. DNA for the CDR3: TGTGCCATCAGTGAGTCAGTACCGGGACAGGGGTATCAGCCCCAGCATTTT.

CDR3 residues: CASSPPGPSSGNTIYF. The DNA of the CDR3 is TGTGCCAGCAGCCCCCCTGGGCCGAGCTCTGGAAACACCATATATTTT. This sequence joins TRBV14 and TRBJ1-3; D is ambiguous. The V and J ends lost 4 bases and 0 bases respectively, with 13 bases between them. The CDR3 runs to 16 residues. CDR1 is SGHDN and CDR2 is FVKESK in the germline V gene.

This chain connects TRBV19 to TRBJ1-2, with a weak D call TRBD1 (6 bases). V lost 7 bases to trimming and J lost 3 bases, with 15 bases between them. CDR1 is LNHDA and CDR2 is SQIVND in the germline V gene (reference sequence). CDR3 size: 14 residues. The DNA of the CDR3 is TGTGCCAGTAAACAGGGCAGGGAAGACTATGGCTACACCTTC. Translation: CASKQGREDYGYTF.

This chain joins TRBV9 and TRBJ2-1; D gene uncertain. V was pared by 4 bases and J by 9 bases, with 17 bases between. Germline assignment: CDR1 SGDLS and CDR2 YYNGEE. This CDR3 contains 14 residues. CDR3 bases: TGTGCCAGCAGCTTGGGTCGACCCTCGGGTGAGCAGTTCTTC. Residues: CASSLGRPSGEQFF.